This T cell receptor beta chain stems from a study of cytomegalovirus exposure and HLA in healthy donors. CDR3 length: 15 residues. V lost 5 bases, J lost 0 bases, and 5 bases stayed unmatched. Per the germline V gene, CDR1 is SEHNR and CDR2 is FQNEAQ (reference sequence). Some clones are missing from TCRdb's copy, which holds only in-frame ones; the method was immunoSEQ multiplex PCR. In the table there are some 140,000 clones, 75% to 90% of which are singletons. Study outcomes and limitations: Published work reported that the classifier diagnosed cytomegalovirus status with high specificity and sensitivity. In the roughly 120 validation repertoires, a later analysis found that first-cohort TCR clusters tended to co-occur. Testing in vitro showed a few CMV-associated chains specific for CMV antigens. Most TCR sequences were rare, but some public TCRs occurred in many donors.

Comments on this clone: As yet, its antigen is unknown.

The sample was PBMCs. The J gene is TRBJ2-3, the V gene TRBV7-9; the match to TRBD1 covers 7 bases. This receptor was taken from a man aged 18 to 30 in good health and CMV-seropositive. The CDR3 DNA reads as TGTGCCAGCAGCCCCGGACAGGCCAGCACAGATACGCAGTATTTT. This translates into CASSPGQASTDTQYF.